This T cell receptor (beta chain) was identified in a study of follicular helper T cells after annual influenza vaccination. Study as a whole: For some subjects, blood spans the 2013-2014, 2014-2015 and 2015-2016 annual vaccinations.

Here immunoSEQ multiplex PCR was the method, and the copy in TCRdb shows in-frame clones only, minus some. The data contain about 8,700 clones, about 83% of them seen just once; the ten biggest clones take up over 2.5%. Sample time point: 2013-2014 season, 7 days after vaccination. This CDR3 spans 12 amino acids. Germline V gene data show CDR1 as MNHEY and CDR2 as SVGAGI. V lost 6 bases, J lost 9 bases, and 9 bases lay in between. As for this clone: Its antigen is still unknown.

General study results and limits: Recurrent ICOS+CD38+ cTfh clonotypes included tetramer and AIM influenza-specific ones. ICOS+CD38+ cTfh clonality tracked population frequency, and its change tracked circulating plasmablast change.

The sample here was CXCR5+ CD38- circulating T follicular helper cells from blood, taken 7 days after influenza vaccination. Sample subset: circulating Tfh, non-naive CD4+CXCR5+PD-1+ (ICOS+CD38+ or ICOS-CD38-). The TCR originated in an adult who received the influenza vaccine. The rearrangement links TRBV6-5 to TRBJ1-6; the D is unclear. The CDR3 protein is CASRETGSPLHF. The CDR3 coding sequence is TGTGCCAGCAGAGAGACCGGTTCACCCCTCCACTTT.